This TCR beta chain originates from a study of T-cell memory formation after mild COVID-19. The study, taken as a whole, reports: Contracting CD4+ clones were located mainly in CM and EM, and CD8+ clones in EMRA. Some clones that responded were present in memory (sampled pre-infection), which suggests cross-reactive memory joined.

5'RACE with constant-segment primers built TCRalpha and TCRbeta cDNA libraries with UMIs. Each CDR3 protein is one row after TCRdb ran MiXCR on the 5' RACE reads. This table holds about 390,000 distinct CDR3 sequences, 20% to 25% found once. On this clonotype: Its target is unknown.

Material: PBMCs or a T cell subset sorted from them (not recorded which). The receptor's source is an adult woman who had mild COVID-19 (a few samples of this study predate the infection). Cell type and time point are not known.

The CDR3 here is CASSPGTGPYGAFF. DNA of the CDR3: TGTGCCAGCAGCCCAGGGACGGGGCCCTATGGGGCTTTCTTT. The chain links TRBV9 to TRBJ1-1, with TRBD1 as a possible D gene (5 bases). CDR3 length: 14 amino acids. V lost 4 bases to trimming and J lost 11 bases, with 21 bases between them. In germline, CDR1 is SGDLS, CDR2 YYNGEE.